This TCR beta chain was profiled in a study of identical twins. This clonotype was observed a handful of times. As yet, its antigen is unknown. One entry per CDR3 protein results from TCRdb running MiXCR on the 5' RACE reads. The sample records 1.5 million to 2 million distinct CDR3 sequences, under 35% being singletons. V lost 6 bases and J lost 5, with 12 bases in between. The CDR3 spans 13 residues. CDR1 and CDR2 from the germline V gene are WSHSY and SAAADI. General study results and limits: Conclusions came from cross-sectional statistical analysis, not from following the same donors.

The material sequenced was cord blood. This clonotype was sampled from a newborn girl in good health. The rearrangement uses TRBV10-2 and TRBJ2-3; no firm D call. The DNA for the CDR3 is TGCGCCAGCAGCGCAGTAGGGATAGATACGCAGTATTTT. It is translated as CASSAVGIDTQYF.